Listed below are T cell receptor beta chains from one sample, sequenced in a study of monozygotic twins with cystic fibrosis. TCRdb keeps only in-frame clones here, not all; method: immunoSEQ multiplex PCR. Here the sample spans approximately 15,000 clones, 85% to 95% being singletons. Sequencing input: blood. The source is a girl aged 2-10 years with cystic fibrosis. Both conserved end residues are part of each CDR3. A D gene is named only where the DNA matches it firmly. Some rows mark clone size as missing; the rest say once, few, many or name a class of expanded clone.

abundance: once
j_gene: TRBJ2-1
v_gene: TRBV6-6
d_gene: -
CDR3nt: TGTGCCAGCAGTTACCGGTTGGAAGGCTCCCTGCAGTTCTTC
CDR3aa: CASSYRLEGSLQFF

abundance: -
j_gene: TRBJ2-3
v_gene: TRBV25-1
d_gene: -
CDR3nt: TGTGCCAGCAGGTACACAGATACGCAGTATTTT
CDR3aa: CASRYTDTQYF

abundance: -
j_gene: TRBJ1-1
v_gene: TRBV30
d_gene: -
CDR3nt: TGTGCCTGGAGTATCTCGCTGGACACTGAAGCTTTCTTT
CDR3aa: CAWSISLDTEAFF

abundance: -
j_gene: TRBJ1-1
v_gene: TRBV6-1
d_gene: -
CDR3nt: TGTGCCAGCCACACAACGAGGGGATTGAACACTGAAGCTTTCTTT
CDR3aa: CASHTTRGLNTEAFF

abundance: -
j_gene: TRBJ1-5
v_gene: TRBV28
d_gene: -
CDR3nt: TGTGCCAGCAGTCAGGACGTTCATCAGCCCCAGCATTTT
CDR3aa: CASSQDVHQPQHF

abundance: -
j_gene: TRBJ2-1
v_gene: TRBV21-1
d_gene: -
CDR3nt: TGTGCCAGCAGCAAAAAACCGGGACAGGTCAAAGCGGGCTCCTACAATGAGCAGTTCTTC
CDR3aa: CASSKKPGQVKAGSYNEQFF

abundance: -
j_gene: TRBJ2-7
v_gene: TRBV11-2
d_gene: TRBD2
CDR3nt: TGTGCCAGCAGCTTAGAGACTAGCGGGAGGCCGAGCTCCTACGAGCAGTACTTC
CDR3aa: CASSLETSGRPSSYEQYF

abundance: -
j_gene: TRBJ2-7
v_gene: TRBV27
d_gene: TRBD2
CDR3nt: TGTGCCAGCAGTCGCCCCGGGCTAGCGGGCTCCTACGAGCAGTACTTC
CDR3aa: CASSRPGLAGSYEQYF

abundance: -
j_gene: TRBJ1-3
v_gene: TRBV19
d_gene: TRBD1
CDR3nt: TGTGCCAGTAGTCCCTCCCGGGACAGGGGCCACACCATATATTTT
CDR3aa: CASSPSRDRGHTIYF

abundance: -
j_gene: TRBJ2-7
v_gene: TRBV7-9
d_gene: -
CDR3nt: TGTGCCAGCACCATCTCAGGGGCGTCCTACGAGCAGTACTTC
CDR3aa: CASTISGASYEQYF

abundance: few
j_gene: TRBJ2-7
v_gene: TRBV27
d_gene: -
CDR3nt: TGTGCCAGCAGTTTAACAGGGAGGTACGAGCAGTACTTC
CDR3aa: CASSLTGRYEQYF

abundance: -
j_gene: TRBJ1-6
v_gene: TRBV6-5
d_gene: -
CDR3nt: TGTGCCAGCAGTTGGGCCTCTAATTCACCCCTCCACTTT
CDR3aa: CASSWASNSPLHF

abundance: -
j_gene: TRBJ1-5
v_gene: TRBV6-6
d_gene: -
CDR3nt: TGTGCCAGCAGTTACCGCGGGCAGGGATCACAGCCCCAGCATTTT
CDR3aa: CASSYRGQGSQPQHF

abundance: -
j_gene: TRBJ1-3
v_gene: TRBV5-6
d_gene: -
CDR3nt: TGTGCCAGCAGCCGGAACAACTACAGGGCTGGAAACACCATATATTTT
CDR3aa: CASSRNNYRAGNTIYF

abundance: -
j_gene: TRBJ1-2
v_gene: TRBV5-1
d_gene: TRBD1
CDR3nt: TGCGCCAGCAGTCCGACACGGACAGGGCGGGTTAGCGGCTACACCTTC
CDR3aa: CASSPTRTGRVSGYTF

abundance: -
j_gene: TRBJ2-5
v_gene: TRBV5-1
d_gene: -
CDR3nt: TGCGCCAGCAGCTCCCGATGGGGGACCCAGTACTTC
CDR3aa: CASSSRWGTQYF

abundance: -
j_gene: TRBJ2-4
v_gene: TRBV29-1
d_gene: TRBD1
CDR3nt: TGCAGCGTGGGACAGGGGGCGTTAGCCAAAAACATTCAGTACTTC
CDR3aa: CSVGQGALAKNIQYF

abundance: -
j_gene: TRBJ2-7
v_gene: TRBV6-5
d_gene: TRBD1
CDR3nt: TGTGCCAGCAGGGGCTTACAGGGGGCCCCCTACGAGCAGTACTTC
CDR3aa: CASRGLQGAPYEQYF

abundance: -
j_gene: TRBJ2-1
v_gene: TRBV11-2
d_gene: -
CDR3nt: TGTGCCAGCAGCTTAGCCCGAGGACGTTACAATGAGCAGTTCTTC
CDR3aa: CASSLARGRYNEQFF

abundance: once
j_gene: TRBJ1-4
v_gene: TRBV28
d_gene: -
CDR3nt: TGTGCCAGCGGGGGAGGAGTAAATGAAAAACTGTTTTTT
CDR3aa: CASGGGVNEKLFF

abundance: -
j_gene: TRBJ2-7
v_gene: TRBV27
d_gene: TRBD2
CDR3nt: TGTGCCAGCAGTCCTCCTAGCGGGGGAGGGTACTACGAGCAGTACTTC
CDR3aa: CASSPPSGGGYYEQYF

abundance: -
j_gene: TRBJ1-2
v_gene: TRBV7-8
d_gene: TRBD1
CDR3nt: TGTGCCAGCAGCCTATGGGGACAGGGCCCGGGTGGCTACACCTTC
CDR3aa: CASSLWGQGPGGYTF

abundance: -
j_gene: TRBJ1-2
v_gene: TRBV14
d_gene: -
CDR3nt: TGTGCCAGCAGCCCCGGAGTTGGCTACACCTTC
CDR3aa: CASSPGVGYTF

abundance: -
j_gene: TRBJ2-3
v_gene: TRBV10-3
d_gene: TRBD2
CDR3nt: TGTGCCATCAGTGAGCCAGCCGGGACTAGCGGGAGGGGAGATACAGATACGCAGTATTTT
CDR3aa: CAISEPAGTSGRGDTDTQYF

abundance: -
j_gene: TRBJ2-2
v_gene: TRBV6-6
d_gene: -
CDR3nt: TGTGCCAGCAGTTATCCCTCTAACACCGGGGAGCTGTTTTTT
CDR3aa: CASSYPSNTGELFF

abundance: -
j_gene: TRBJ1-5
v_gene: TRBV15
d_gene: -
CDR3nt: TGTGCCACCAGCAGTGGATCTTACAGAGACTCCAATCAGCCCCAGCATTTT
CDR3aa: CATSSGSYRDSNQPQHF

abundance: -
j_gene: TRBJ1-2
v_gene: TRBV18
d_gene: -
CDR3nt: TGTGCCAGCTCACCACCTCGGCGTGGCTACACCTTC
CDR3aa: CASSPPRRGYTF

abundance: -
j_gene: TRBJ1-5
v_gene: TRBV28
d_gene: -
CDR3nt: TGTGCCAGCAGTTATCTTACAGCTAGCAATCAGCCCCAGCATTTT
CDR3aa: CASSYLTASNQPQHF

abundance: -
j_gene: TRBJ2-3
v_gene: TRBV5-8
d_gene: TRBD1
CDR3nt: TGTGCCAGCAGCCCGGGACAGAATCCCACAGATACGCAGTATTTT
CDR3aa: CASSPGQNPTDTQYF

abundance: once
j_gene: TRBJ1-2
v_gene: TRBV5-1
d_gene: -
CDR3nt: TGCGCCAGCAGCCCCGAACCGGGCTTTGGCTACACCTTC
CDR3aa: CASSPEPGFGYTF

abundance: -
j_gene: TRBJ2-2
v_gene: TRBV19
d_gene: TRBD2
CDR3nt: TGTGCCAGTAGACTCCTAGCGGGGGGAACCGGGGAGCTGTTTTTT
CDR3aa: CASRLLAGGTGELFF

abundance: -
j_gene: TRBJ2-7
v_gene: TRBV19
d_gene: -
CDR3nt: TGTGCCAGTAGTATCGTGGGCAGCTCCTACGAGCAGTACTTC
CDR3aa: CASSIVGSSYEQYF